In its sample, the clone carrying this TCR beta chain was seen a few times. The source of the sample is a study of cytomegalovirus exposure and HLA in healthy donors. The primer mix had 60 Vbeta and 13 Jbeta primers. Profiled with immunoSEQ multiplex PCR; TCRdb holds only in-frame clones, not every one. The sample has about 200,000 clones, roughly 86% seen once. The sample was PBMCs. This clonotype was obtained from a man between 40 and 49 years old in good health and CMV-seropositive.

The CDR3, as DNA: TGTGCCAGCAGCCCCAGGGACACCTCCTACGAGCAGTACTTC. Its protein is CASSPRDTSYEQYF. This sequence joins TRBV6-5 and TRBJ2-7, with a possible D match to TRBD1 (6 bases). The V end was cut by 6 bases, the J end by 0 bases, with 12 bases between. The CDR3 is made up of 14 amino acids. Germline lookup yields CDR1 MNHEY and CDR2 SVGAGI.